Shown below are 13 T cell receptor beta chains from a single sample sequenced in a study of cytomegalovirus exposure and HLA in healthy donors. It was with 60 Vbeta and 13 Jbeta primers that the PCR ran. Some clones are missing from TCRdb's copy, which holds only in-frame ones; the method was immunoSEQ multiplex PCR. The sample has 110,000 or so clones; over 60% are singletons. The sample comprised PBMCs. All receptors derive from a man younger than 35 in good health and CMV-seropositive.

This clone came up a few times. CDR3 DNA: TGTGCCTGGAGGGAGGGACAGGGGGCTTACTATGGCTACACCTTC. As protein: CAWREGQGAYYGYTF. The chain links TRBV30 to TRBJ1-2; 12 nucleotides match TRBD1. Trimming took 3 bases from V and 3 from J; bases not matched to a gene: 5. The CDR3 consists of 15 residues. The germline CDR1 and CDR2 sequences are GTSNPN and SVGIG (reference sequence).

This clone was counted a single time. This sequence joins TRBV19 and TRBJ1-2; weak D call: TRBD1 (5 bases). CDR3 size: 14 residues. Germline CDR1 LNHDA, CDR2 SQIVND (reference sequence). The V gene lost 4 bases and the J gene lost 3 bases, with 12 bases spanning the gap. CDR3 nucleotides: TGTGCCAGTAGTACCCCGACAGACTACTATGGCTACACCTTC. Its translation is CASSTPTDYYGYTF.

This chain links TRBV7-6 with TRBJ2-5, with D perhaps TRBD2 (6 bases). The V and J ends lost 9 bases and 3 bases respectively, with 11 bases between them. This CDR3 spans 12 amino acids. Per germline, CDR1 SGHVS and CDR2 FNYEAQ. The chain's CDR3 is CASLGGEETQYF. Here the CDR3 DNA reads TGTGCCAGTCTCGGGGGTGAAGAGACCCAGTACTTC.

This chain joins TRBV18 and TRBJ1-1; D might be TRBD1 (5 bases). The V gene lost 1 base and the J gene lost 7 bases, with 19 bases spanning the gap. The germline V gene encodes CDR1 KGHSH and CDR2 LQKENI. The CDR3 length is 16 residues. CDR3 protein: CASSPLSSGGVSEAFF. Here the CDR3 DNA reads TGTGCCAGCTCACCACTTAGTTCCGGGGGGGTGAGTGAAGCTTTCTTT. Using reference TRBV18 and TRBJ1-1 for the parts outside the CDR3, the full variable domain is NAGVMQNPRHLVRRRGQEARLRCSPMKGHSHVYWYRQLPEEGLKFMVYLQKENIIDESGMPKERFSAEFPKEGPSILRIQQVVRGDSAAYFCASSPLSSGGVSEAFFGQGTRLTVV.

V usage is TRBV13 and J usage is TRBJ1-1; TRBD1 matches at 10 bases. This CDR3 comprises 15 residues. Germline V gene sequence: CDR1 PRHDT, CDR2 FYEKMQ (reference sequence). V was clipped by 5 bases and J by 2 bases; unmatched bases: 5. As DNA, the CDR3 is TGTGCCAGCAGCCCAGACAGGGGGCATAACACTGAAGCTTTCTTT. The encoded protein is CASSPDRGHNTEAFF. The complete variable domain, with remaining parts taken from reference TRBV13 and TRBJ1-1, reads AAGVIQSPRHLIKEKRETATLKCYPIPRHDTVYWYQQGPGQDPQFLISFYEKMQSDKGSIPDRFSAQQFSDYHSELNMSSLELGDSALYFCASSPDRGHNTEAFFGQGTRLTVV.

This sequence joins TRBV7-2 and TRBJ1-2; the D gene is possibly TRBD1 (5 bases). This CDR3 contains 12 residues. The V end was cut by 7 bases, the J end by 2 bases, with 8 bases between. Germline CDR1 reads SGHTA; CDR2 reads FQGNSA. The CDR3 sequence is CASTQGNYGYTF. The CDR3 DNA sequence: TGTGCCAGCACTCAGGGCAACTATGGCTACACCTTC.

The gene calls are TRBV10-3 and TRBJ2-1; the match to TRBD2 covers 8 bases. This CDR3 comprises 15 residues. CDR1 is ENHRY, CDR2 SYGVKD, per germline. With 2 bases clipped from V and 7 bases from J, the junction kept 7 bases outside the gene matches. The CDR3 is CAISEGGGNWNEQFF. The DNA for the CDR3 is TGTGCCATCAGTGAGGGCGGGGGGAACTGGAATGAGCAGTTCTTC.

The chain employs TRBV6-5 and TRBJ1-2; D gene uncertain. Germline CDR1 MNHEY, CDR2 SVGAGI. Trimming shortened V by 5 bases and J by 2 bases, and 9 bases separated the two germline ends. The CDR3 loop spans 13 amino acids. This CDR3 is CASSTQKNYGYTF. Written as DNA, the CDR3 is TGTGCCAGCAGTACACAGAAGAACTATGGCTACACCTTC.

V is TRBV14 and J is TRBJ2-5; D perhaps matches TRBD2 (5 bases). Trimming took 4 bases from V and 5 from J, leaving 11 bases between them. This CDR3 has 13 residues. Germline lookup yields CDR1 SGHDN and CDR2 FVKESK. The chain's CDR3 is CASSRGLGETQYF. CDR3 in DNA: TGTGCCAGCAGCCGAGGGCTCGGTGAGACCCAGTACTTC.

The chain has TRBV7-2 and TRBJ2-1, with a weak D call TRBD1 (5 bases). Germline V gene lookup returns CDR1 SGHTA and CDR2 FQGNSA. The CDR3 loop spans 12 amino acids. Trimming shortened V by 1 base and J by 9 bases, and 7 bases separated the two germline ends. CDR3 residues: CASSLVGAEQFF. The CDR3 DNA reads as TGTGCCAGCAGCTTAGTAGGGGCTGAGCAGTTCTTC. The complete variable domain, with remaining parts taken from reference TRBV7-2 and TRBJ2-1, reads GAGVSQSPSNKVTEKGKDVELRCDPISGHTALYWYRQSLGQGLEFLIYFQGNSAPDKSGLPSDRFSAERTGGSVSTLTIQRTQQEDSAVYLCASSLVGAEQFFGPGTRLTVL.

The chain employs TRBV7-9 and TRBJ1-6, with D unresolved. The CDR3 loop spans 12 amino acids. V lost 5 bases, J lost 10 bases, and 9 bases lay in between. From germline, CDR1 is SEHNR and CDR2 FQNEAQ (reference sequence). The CDR3 spells CASSLGESPLHF. The CDR3 bases are TGTGCCAGCAGCCTGGGAGAATCACCCCTCCACTTT.

The genes are TRBV6-1 and TRBJ1-2; D is unresolved. The V end lost 1 base, the J end lost 1 base, and 7 bases lay between the germline ends. The CDR3 is 14 amino acids. In germline, CDR1 is MNHNS, CDR2 SASEGT. CDR3 region: CASSEVGSNYGYTF. DNA for the CDR3: TGTGCCAGCAGTGAAGTTGGCAGTAACTATGGCTACACCTTC.

The rearrangement uses TRBV14 and TRBJ2-1; tentatively, D is TRBD2 (7 bases). There are 15 residues in the CDR3. Germline loops: CDR1 SGHDN, CDR2 FVKESK. The germline V and J ends were trimmed by 6 bases and 5 bases, with 17 bases remaining between them. The CDR3 DNA sequence: TGTGCCAGCAGACCCGTTGGGGGGGCCAACAATGAGCAGTTCTTC. Residues: CASRPVGGANNEQFF.